Listed here are 4 T cell receptor beta chains from one sample, sequenced in a study of response to subunit inactivated influenza vaccine. TCRdb independently ran MiXCR on the RT-PCR reads; one entry per CDR3 protein. The data contain some 520,000 distinct CDR3 sequences, approximately 16% of them singletons. This specimen consisted of CD4+ T cells sorted from PBMCs, obtained about 23 months after vaccination. These receptors were collected from a man aged 45 to 70 who received an inactivated influenza vaccine.

Only a few counts were recorded for this clonotype. V gene TRBV7-9 combines with J gene TRBJ2-1; 11 nucleotides agree with TRBD1. Losses at the gene ends were 5 bases for V and 4 bases for J; bases not matched to a gene: 7. The CDR3 is 16 amino acids. Germline V gene sequence: CDR1 SEHNR, CDR2 FQNEAQ (reference sequence). CDR3 in amino acids: CASSPRTGGRYNEQFF. CDR3 DNA: TGTGCCAGCAGCCCAAGGACAGGGGGCCGATACAATGAGCAGTTCTTC.

This clonotype was found a few times. The chain has TRBV11-2 and TRBJ2-3, with D perhaps matching TRBD2 (5 bases). The V and J ends lost 5 bases and 5 bases respectively, with 29 bases between them. The V gene's germline CDR1 is SGHAT and CDR2 FQNNGV. The CDR3 totals 19 residues. The CDR3 DNA is TGTGCCAGCAGCCCGAAGAGGGCCTCCGGCCACGATCTTGGAGATACGCAGTATTTT. This gives the protein CASSPKRASGHDLGDTQYF.

The chain couples TRBV6-1 to TRBJ1-2, with 9 bases aligning to TRBD1. Germline lookup yields CDR1 MNHNS and CDR2 SASEGT. Germline trimming cut 2 bases from V and 7 bases from J; bases unmatched to any gene: 5. The CDR3 is made up of 14 amino acids. The CDR3 sequence is CASSETTGGSGYTF. The CDR3 DNA reads TGTGCCAGCAGTGAAACAACAGGGGGCAGTGGCTACACCTTC.

The chain uses TRBV7-2 and TRBJ1-3; D gene unclear. Trimming left V 5 bases short and J 0 bases short, with 8 bases between. Germline CDR1 SGHTA, CDR2 FQGNSA. CDR3 size: 14 residues. The CDR3 loop reads CASSPPSSGNTIYF. CDR3 DNA: TGTGCCAGCAGCCCACCAAGCTCTGGAAACACCATATATTTT.